This entry describes one T cell receptor beta chain. Its specificity is unknown. There are 15 residues in the CDR3. Germline assignment: CDR1 SGHTA and CDR2 FQGTGA. Between the trimmed V and J ends, which lost 5 bases and 6 bases, there was a span of 17 bases. The data are from a study of shared clonotypes between healthy human individuals. Study background: Ranging from 18 to 49 in age, donors were a couple of women and a few men. CD4 naive cells filled three plates per donor, CD4 memory three, CD8 naive two and CD8 memory one.

Overall study findings and caveats: In several donors, around 5% of naive CD4 clonotypes appeared in common. The sole specimen, blood, was sampled, and tissue repertoires likely differ.

This table comes from immunoSEQ multiplex PCR, and its TCRdb copy is limited to in-frame clones, with some not included. The sample records 1,500,000 or so clones, more than 95% being singletons. The V call is TRBV7-3, the J call TRBJ2-1, with D maybe TRBD2 (6 bases). The specimen was naive CD4+ T cells sorted from blood. Noted subset: CD45RA+ positively selected. The TCR comes from a man under 40 in good health. CDR3 region: CASSHRDSQGNEQFF. Here the CDR3 DNA reads TGTGCCAGCAGCCATCGGGACTCGCAAGGCAATGAGCAGTTCTTC.